Below, one T cell receptor (beta chain) is given with its context. Antigen: not known. Looked up from germline, CDR1 is MDHEN and CDR2 is SYDVKM. V gave up 8 bases and J gave up 6 bases, with 23 bases separating them. The CDR3 spans 16 residues. The data originate from a study of beta chain features in type 1 diabetes. The wider study: Investigators examined under 140 million sorted cells across all samples.

All of the isolated RNA was reverse transcribed, so expressed TCRB transcripts were sequenced. TCRdb's copy holds only in-frame clones and misses some; the assay was immunoSEQ multiplex PCR. The data contain about 150,000 clones, roughly 50% of them singletons. Whole-study findings and limits: Type 1 diabetes patients had VDJ junctions that carried fewer insertions and more deletions.

This sequence joins TRBV28 and TRBJ2-4, with a possible D match to TRBD1 (5 bases). The specimen was Tregs from blood. This TCR was sampled from a man aged 18 to 29 in good health. This chain's CDR3 is CASAPGLRGGRNIQYF. In DNA, the CDR3 is TGTGCCAGCGCACCAGGTTTAAGGGGCGGACGAAACATTCAGTACTTC.